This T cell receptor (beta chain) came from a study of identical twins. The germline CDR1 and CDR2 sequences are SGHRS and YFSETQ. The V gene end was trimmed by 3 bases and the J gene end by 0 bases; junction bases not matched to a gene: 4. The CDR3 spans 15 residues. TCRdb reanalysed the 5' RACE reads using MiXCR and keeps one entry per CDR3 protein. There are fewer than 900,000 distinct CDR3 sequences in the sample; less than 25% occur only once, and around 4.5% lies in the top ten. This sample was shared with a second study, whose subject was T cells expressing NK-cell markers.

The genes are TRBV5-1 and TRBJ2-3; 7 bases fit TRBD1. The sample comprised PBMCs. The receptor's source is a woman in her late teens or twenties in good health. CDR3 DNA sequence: TGCGCCAGCAGCTGGGGACAGACTAGCACAGATACGCAGTATTTT. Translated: CASSWGQTSTDTQYF.